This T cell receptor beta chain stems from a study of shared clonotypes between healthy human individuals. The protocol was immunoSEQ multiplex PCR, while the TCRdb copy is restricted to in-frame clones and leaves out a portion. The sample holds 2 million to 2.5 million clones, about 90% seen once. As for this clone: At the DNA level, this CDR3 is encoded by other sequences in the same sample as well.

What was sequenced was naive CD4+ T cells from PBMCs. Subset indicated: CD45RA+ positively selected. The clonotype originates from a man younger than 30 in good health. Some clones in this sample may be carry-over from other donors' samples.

CDR3 sequence (DNA): TGTGCCAGCAGTGAAGAGGGGGGCAGCTCCTACGAGCAGTACTTC. Translated, it gives CASSEEGGSSYEQYF. The chain links TRBV2 to TRBJ2-7, with D perhaps TRBD1 or TRBD2 (6 bases each). Germline V gives CDR1 SNHLY, CDR2 FYNNEI. The CDR3 loop spans 15 amino acids. Trimming took off 1 base at V and 0 bases at J, with 10 bases between the two ends.